Here is one T cell receptor beta chain with its context. Its antigen remains unknown. Each CDR3 protein gets one entry after TCRdb re-called the 5' RACE reads with MiXCR. The sample comprises some 250,000 distinct CDR3 sequences, 20% to 30% of which are singletons, and roughly 0.67% rests with the top ten. The data belong to a study of CD8 T cells in ankylosing spondylitis. Study-level points and caveats: Clones linked to disease were reported to show significant enrichment in matched ankylosing spondylitis synovial fluid.

Germline V gene sequence: CDR1 DFQATT, CDR2 SNEGSKA (reference sequence). Germline trimming cut 3 bases from V and 2 bases from J; bases unmatched to any gene: 5. The CDR3 extends over 15 amino acids. Material: blood, either unsorted or a sorted T cell fraction (not recorded which). This receptor was identified in a male donor with ankylosing spondylitis or in good health (not recorded which). V is TRBV20-1 and J is TRBJ2-3; 10 positions match TRBD2. CDR3 nucleotides: TGCAGTGCTAGGGAGCGGGGGGGGATCACAGATACGCAGTATTTT. Translated: CSARERGGITDTQYF.